This T cell receptor beta chain was retrieved from a study of CD8 T cells in ankylosing spondylitis (dated by TCRdb to about 2017). Regarding the study in general: The study set out to find disease-linked TCR variants by profiling T cell receptor beta repertoires in ankylosing spondylitis patients and healthy donors. The whole study cohort included over a hundred healthy donors and around 25 ankylosing spondylitis patients. Samples of peripheral blood were taken, and for ankylosing spondylitis patients, synovial fluid was collected as well. General study outcomes and caveats: A TCR beta motif of several highly homologous amino acid variants appeared characteristic of blood from ankylosing spondylitis patients. Some motif variants were previously reported in synovial fluid and blood of reactive arthritis patients, suggesting common disease-initiation mechanisms. The disease-linked clones were reported to be significantly enriched in matched synovial fluid samples from ankylosing spondylitis patients. A CD8+ phenotype was shown by the disease-linked clones, which were found at relatively low frequencies in peripheral blood.

From the germline V gene, CDR1 is SGHTA and CDR2 is FQGNSA. The V and J ends are trimmed by 5 bases and 2 bases, leaving 10 bases between them. Including cysteine and phenylalanine, the CDR3 has 15 amino acids. The read is trimmed to its CDR3 DNA, 45 bases read in frame from base 1. Sequencing was carried out with an Illumina HiSeq 2500. Quantitative 5'-RACE with molecular barcodes was the method used to prepare the TCR beta libraries. The original methods were these. A new computational method based on a probabilistic model of VDJ rearrangement was used to identify disease-linked TCR variants. Starting from the raw public reads, TCRdb applied fastp trimming at Q25, assembled clones with MiXCR and retained in-frame beta chains. One record per CDR3 amino acid sequence lists the most common genes and DNA. TCRdb's processing, not the authors' own work, is the source of the V and J calls. This sample lists around 540,000 distinct CDR3 sequences; about 13% were detected once. Approximately 6.3% of the sample belongs to the ten largest clones.

In its sample, this clonotype was seen a few times. Its specific antigen is unknown. Base-call qualities are not available, and no considerably larger clone is one nucleotide away. This TCR came from a male donor with ankylosing spondylitis. Input material: blood, either unsorted or a sorted T cell fraction (not recorded which). The rearranged segments are TRBV7-2 and TRBJ1-6; possibly the D gene is TRBD1, per 5 matching bases. CDR3 sequence: CASSPRQTYNSPLHF. The bases are TGTGCCAGCAGCCCAAGACAGACCTATAATTCACCCCTCCACTTT.